These T cell receptor beta chains were read from a single sample in a study of neurological immune-mediated disorders. TCRdb itself ran the 5' RACE reads through MiXCR, one entry per CDR3 protein. This table holds around 97,000 distinct CDR3 sequences, 10% to 12% found once. Sequenced sample: PBMCs. These receptors all come from a female donor with HTLV-1-associated myelopathy (HAM/TSP). The CDR3 runs from the conserved cysteine through the conserved F or W. D genes are given only for firm matches. Not every row has a clone size; where given, it reads once, few, many or a size class.

j_gene	d_gene	abundance	v_gene	CDR3nt	CDR3aa
TRBJ2-1	TRBD2	many	TRBV28	TGTGCCAGCAGTCCCGGGGCCCTACTAGCGGGGGGGCGGGTCGATGAGCAGTTCTTC	CASSPGALLAGGRVDEQFF
TRBJ2-7	-	many	TRBV11-2	TGTGCCAGCAGCCTCAGGCGGGGTCCCGTGAGAGAGCAGTACTTC	CASSLRRGPVREQYF
TRBJ1-2	TRBD1	many	TRBV5-1	TGCGCCAGCAGCTTGGCTCCGGACAGGCCGTATGGCTACACCTTC	CASSLAPDRPYGYTF
TRBJ2-1	TRBD2	many	TRBV10-3	TGTGCCATCAGTGAGGGGCTAGCGGGGTACAATGAGCAGTTCTTC	CAISEGLAGYNEQFF
TRBJ2-3	TRBD1	many	TRBV27	TGTGCCAGCAGCCCCCGGACAGGGGGCACAGATACGCAGTATTTT	CASSPRTGGTDTQYF
TRBJ2-5	TRBD1	many	TRBV24-1	TGTGCCACCAGTGATTCCGGGACAGGAGGAACCCAGTACTTC	CATSDSGTGGTQYF
TRBJ2-3	TRBD1	-	TRBV14	TGTGCCAGCAGCCAAGTACCCGGACAGGGGGACACAGATACGCAGTATTTT	CASSQVPGQGDTDTQYF
TRBJ1-4	-	many	TRBV7-8	TGTGCCAGCAGCTTAGTTTCCGGAAGCGAAAAACTGTTTTTT	CASSLVSGSEKLFF
TRBJ2-1	TRBD1	many	TRBV5-6	TGTGCCAGCAGCTGGGACAGCTTTCCCAATGAGCAGTTCTTC	CASSWDSFPNEQFF
TRBJ1-4	TRBD1	many	TRBV6-1	TGTGCCAGCAGTAAAACAGGGGTGAGGGATGAAAAACTGTTTTTT	CASSKTGVRDEKLFF
TRBJ1-5	TRBD1	many	TRBV25-1	TGTGCCAGCAGTGAAGGTGACAGGGCGAGTCAGCCCCAGCATTTT	CASSEGDRASQPQHF
TRBJ2-1	TRBD2	many	TRBV4-1	TGCGCCAGCAGCCAAGGACTAGCGGGGGGGTTCAATGAGCAGTTCTTC	CASSQGLAGGFNEQFF
TRBJ2-5	-	many	TRBV12-3/TRBV12-4	TGTGCCAGCAGTTCAGCGGAAGAGACCCAGTACTTC	CASSSAEETQYF
TRBJ1-1	TRBD1	many	TRBV7-9	TGTGCCAGCAGCTCCGCCGGACAGGCTGGGACTGAAGCTTTCTTT	CASSSAGQAGTEAFF
TRBJ1-3	TRBD1	many	TRBV7-9	TGTGCCAGCAGCCTCGGGACAGTCGGAAACACCATATATTTT	CASSLGTVGNTIYF
TRBJ2-7	-	many	TRBV7-2	TGTGCCAGCAGCGAGCGGGGGACAGGGTGGTCCTACGAGCAGTACTTC	CASSERGTGWSYEQYF
TRBJ1-6	TRBD1	many	TRBV20-1	TGCAGTGCTAGAGATCCGACAGGGAGGAATTCACCCCTCCACTTT	CSARDPTGRNSPLHF
TRBJ1-5	TRBD1	many	TRBV20-1	TGCAGTGCTAGAGATCGGTACGGGACAGGCATCAATCAGCCCCAGCATTTT	CSARDRYGTGINQPQHF
TRBJ2-1	-	many	TRBV29-1	TGCAGCGCCCGAAACAATGAGCAGTTCTTC	CSARNNEQFF
TRBJ2-4	-	many	TRBV5-6	TGTGCCAGCAGCTTGGGAAGGGACTTAGCCAAAAACATTCAGTACTTC	CASSLGRDLAKNIQYF
TRBJ2-5	-	once	TRBV20-1	TGCAGTGCTCGCGGAGCGGACCTGAGGGATACCCAGTACTTC	CSARGADLRDTQYF
TRBJ2-7	TRBD2	few	TRBV5-1	TGCGCCAGCAGCATACCTAGCGGGGTCGGGGAGCAGTACTTC	CASSIPSGVGEQYF
TRBJ2-7	TRBD1	many	TRBV7-9	TGTGCCAGCAGCCGCCGGGACAGCTACGAGCAGTACTTC	CASSRRDSYEQYF
TRBJ2-1	-	-	TRBV7-2	TGTGCCAGCAGCCCAGGGGGACTACGTCGGTATGAGCAGTTCTTC	CASSPGGLRRYEQFF
TRBJ2-1	TRBD2	many	TRBV29-1	TGCAGCGTTGAGCAGCGGGGGGACTTATTCTACAATGAGCAGTTCTTC	CSVEQRGDLFYNEQFF
TRBJ2-1	-	many	TRBV5-1	TGCGCCAGCAGCGCTGCCGGTCTAGCCCCTGATGAGCAGTTCTTC	CASSAAGLAPDEQFF
TRBJ2-7	TRBD2	few	TRBV20-1	TGCAGTGCTATCCGCGGAACTAGCGTCGAGCAGTACTTC	CSAIRGTSVEQYF
TRBJ1-2	-	-	TRBV28	TGTGCCAGCAGGGGGCTAGAAACAGGAACTTTCTATGGCTACACCTTC	CASRGLETGTFYGYTF
TRBJ2-5	-	many	TRBV29-1	TGCAGCGAGAGCAGGGCCCAAGAGACCCAGTACTTC	CSESRAQETQYF
TRBJ2-2	TRBD2	-	TRBV5-1	TGCGCCAGCAGCCGGGGGGGGCCGGACACCGGGGAGCTGTTTTTT	CASSRGGPDTGELFF
TRBJ2-7	-	many	TRBV7-9	TGTGCCAGCAGCCCCCGAGACCTGGGGGAGCAGTACTTC	CASSPRDLGEQYF
TRBJ1-6	TRBD1	many	TRBV27	TGTGCCAGCACGACAGGGGTCCGGTCACCCCTCCACTTT	CASTTGVRSPLHF
TRBJ2-2	TRBD2	many	TRBV2	TGTGCCAGCAGGACTAGCGGGTCGAACACCGGGGAGCTGTTTTTT	CASRTSGSNTGELFF
TRBJ2-7	TRBD1	many	TRBV5-1	TGCGCCAGCAGCCCTCCAGAGACAGGGAGTTACGAGCAGTACTTC	CASSPPETGSYEQYF
TRBJ2-2	TRBD1	many	TRBV5-1	TGCGCCAGCAGCCGGGACAGAACCGGGGAGCTGTTTTTT	CASSRDRTGELFF
TRBJ2-5	TRBD1	many	TRBV12-3/TRBV12-4	TGTGCCAGCAGTCCTACAGGGGGCAAGACCCAGTACTTC	CASSPTGGKTQYF
TRBJ2-3	-	-	TRBV6-5	TGTGCCAGCAGTCATGGAACTACTAGCACAGATACGCAGTATTTT	CASSHGTTSTDTQYF
TRBJ2-1	-	few	TRBV13	TGTGCCAGCAGACTGAGCGGTAAAGGCGATGAGCAGTTCTTC	CASRLSGKGDEQFF
TRBJ2-7	TRBD2	many	TRBV20-1	TGCAGTGCTAAAAAAGCGGGGGGAACCTACGAGCAGTACTTC	CSAKKAGGTYEQYF
TRBJ2-3	-	many	TRBV20-1	TGCAGTGCTAGAGATCCGTTTGTGGCAGATACGCAGTATTTT	CSARDPFVADTQYF
TRBJ1-2	-	many	TRBV13	TGTGCCAGCAGCTCACAGGTCCTTTATGGCTACACCTTC	CASSSQVLYGYTF
TRBJ1-5	TRBD1	-	TRBV5-1	TGCGCCAGCAGCTTAACGACAGGGGGCCAGCCCCAGCATTTT	CASSLTTGGQPQHF
TRBJ1-2	TRBD1	many	TRBV2	TGTGCCAGCAGTCCCCGGGACAGGGGGCACCTTAACTATGGCTACACCTTC	CASSPRDRGHLNYGYTF
TRBJ2-3	-	many	TRBV12-3/TRBV12-4	TGTGCCAGCAGTTCGGGACTGCAGGGAGATACGCAGTATTTT	CASSSGLQGDTQYF
TRBJ2-7	-	many	TRBV20-1	TGCAGTGCTACAAGGGACCGCTCGGAGCAGTACTTC	CSATRDRSEQYF
TRBJ2-3	-	many	TRBV5-1	TGCGCCAGCAGCTTATCAGGCCCCATAAATACGCAGTATTTT	CASSLSGPINTQYF
TRBJ2-7	-	many	TRBV28	TGTGCCAGCAGTTTTGAGGCAGCGAGGACCTACGAGCAGTACTTC	CASSFEAARTYEQYF
TRBJ2-1	TRBD2	many	TRBV4-2	TGTGCCAGCAGCCAACAAGCGGGAGTTCACAATGAGCAGTTCTTC	CASSQQAGVHNEQFF
TRBJ1-1	TRBD1	many	TRBV5-1	TGCGCCAGCAGCTCCCGGACCGACAGGGACGCTTTCTTT	CASSSRTDRDAFF
TRBJ2-5	TRBD2	many	TRBV20-1	TGCAGTGCACCAGACGCGGGAGAGCAAGAGACCCAGTACTTC	CSAPDAGEQETQYF
TRBJ2-2	-	many	TRBV12-3/TRBV12-4	TGTGCCAGCAGTTCGATCGGGGAGCTGTTTTTT	CASSSIGELFF
TRBJ2-1	TRBD2	many	TRBV5-1	TGCGCCAGCAGCTTACGGGGACCGGGGGGTGAGCAGTTCTTC	CASSLRGPGGEQFF
TRBJ2-1	TRBD2	-	TRBV5-1	TGCGCCAGCGATCTTAGCGGGGACTCCTACAATGAGCAGTTCTTC	CASDLSGDSYNEQFF
TRBJ2-7	TRBD1	many	TRBV5-1	TGCGCCAGCAGCTTGCAGGGGGATATCTACGAGCAGTACTTC	CASSLQGDIYEQYF